What follows are 6 T cell receptor beta chains derived from one specimen sequenced in a study of T-cell reconstitution after alpha-beta-depleted transplantation in children. Unique molecular identifiers were incorporated when the TCRbeta library was constructed. TCRdb re-analysed the PCR reads in MiXCR, keeping a single row per CDR3 protein. The sample records roughly 610,000 distinct CDR3 sequences, about 11% being singletons. Source: PBMCs from the stem cell graft donor, taken from the stem cell graft. These TCRs come from a human donor who donated a stem cell graft to a child with acute myeloid leukemia.

At least ten counts were recorded for this clonotype. V gene TRBV5-1 combines with J gene TRBJ2-7; 7 nucleotides line up with TRBD2. This CDR3 comprises 15 residues. Germline lookup yields CDR1 SGHRS and CDR2 YFSETQ. V dropped 0 bases and J dropped 6; count of bases not matched to a gene: 9. CDR3 DNA: TGCGCCAGCAGCTTGGACGGGCGGGAGAGAGGCGAGCAGTACTTC. This sequence encodes CASSLDGRERGEQYF. Filled out from reference TRBV5-1 and TRBJ2-7, the complete variable domain reads KAGVTQTPRYLIKTRGQQVTLSCSPISGHRSVSWYQQTPGQGLQFLFEYFSETQRNKGNFPGRFSGRQFSNSRSEMNVSTLELGDSALYLCASSLDGRERGEQYFGPGTRLTVT.

The V and J genes are TRBV7-9 and TRBJ2-1; a weak D match, TRBD1 (5 bases). The CDR3 runs to 12 residues. Between the trimmed V and J ends, which lost 6 bases and 6 bases, there was a span of 9 bases. Germline-derived CDR1 and CDR2 are SEHNR and FQNEAQ (reference sequence). The CDR3 spells CASRDIGNEQFF. CDR3 nucleotide sequence: TGTGCCAGCAGGGACATTGGCAATGAGCAGTTCTTC.

This sequence joins TRBV6-5 and TRBJ2-5; 16 positions match TRBD2. CDR3 size: 18 residues. J gave up 1 base and V 2 bases, and 4 bases lay outside the gene matches. The germline gives CDR1 MNHEY, CDR2 SVGAGI. The CDR3 DNA is TGTGCCAGCAGTTACGAGGGACTAGCGGGAGGGGTCCAAGAGACCCAGTACTTC. This translates into CASSYEGLAGGVQETQYF.

This clonotype has a count of ten or more. The J gene is TRBJ2-2, the V gene TRBV2; possibly TRBD1 or TRBD2 for D (5 bases each). V lost 8 bases, J lost 2 bases, and 15 bases lay in between. Looked up from germline, CDR1 is SNHLY and CDR2 is FYNNEI. There are 15 residues in the CDR3. The CDR3 nucleotides read TGTGCCAGCGTCGGAGTGGGACGAAACACCGGGGAGCTGTTTTTT. Amino acid sequence: CASVGVGRNTGELFF.

This clonotype was recorded many times. J is TRBJ2-1 and V is TRBV7-2; 7 nucleotides line up with TRBD1. The CDR3 sequence is 14 residues long. V was clipped by 4 bases and J by 4 bases; unmatched bases: 4. The germline CDR1 and CDR2 sequences are SGHTA and FQGNSA. The CDR3 DNA sequence: TGTGCCAGCAGCTATCAACAGGGGTACAATGAGCAGTTCTTC. This codes for CASSYQQGYNEQFF. Supplemented by reference TRBV7-2 and TRBJ2-1, the full variable domain reads GAGVSQSPSNKVTEKGKDVELRCDPISGHTALYWYRQSLGQGLEFLIYFQGNSAPDKSGLPSDRFSAERTGGSVSTLTIQRTQQEDSAVYLCASSYQQGYNEQFFGPGTRLTVL.

This clonotype was observed many times. The DNA for the CDR3 is TGTGCCAGCAGCCGACTGACAGTGAACACCGGGGAGCTGTTTTTT. Translating gives CASSRLTVNTGELFF. This chain connects TRBV3-1 to TRBJ2-2; tentative D call: TRBD1 (5 bases). Per germline, CDR1 LGHDT and CDR2 YNNKEL (reference sequence). V was trimmed by 4 bases and J by 1 base, leaving 10 bases between them. CDR3 size: 15 residues.